There are a few counts of the clone carrying this T cell receptor beta chain. Its specificity is unknown. One end of the junction varies from germline; a read error may be responsible. The germline V gene has CDR1 SEHNR and CDR2 FQNEAQ (reference sequence). The CDR3 sequence is 14 residues long. This PCR relied on a set of 60 Vbeta primers and 13 Jbeta primers. The method was immunoSEQ multiplex PCR; TCRdb's version includes in-frame clones alone and lacks a portion of them. Of 120,000 to 150,000 clones in the sample, 61% are singletons; the top ten hold around 2%. The data were obtained in a study of cytomegalovirus exposure and HLA in healthy donors. The study's findings and limits: Most TCR sequences were uncommon, yet certain public TCRs appeared in many donors. The sole available immune exposure information was CMV serostatus. HLA restriction was apparent for most CMV-associated TCR beta chains in a later analysis.

Donors were nominally healthy when sampled, though unrecorded immune exposures were likely. This sequence originates from a male donor in good health and CMV-seronegative. The chain has TRBV7-9 and TRBJ1-2; no reliable D call. The sample was PBMCs. The CDR3 sequence is CSSSETTDYYGYTF. The CDR3 coding sequence is TGTTCCAGCAGTGAAACGACTGATTACTATGGCTACACCTTC.